These 15 T cell receptor beta chains were all obtained from the same sample, sequenced in a study of blood T cell repertoires in COVID-19. The data were produced by immunoSEQ multiplex PCR, yet TCRdb's version contains in-frame clones alone and is incomplete. The repertoire includes 200,000 or so clones, about 87% of them detected once, and about 2.9% sits in the top ten. The sequencing input was peripheral blood. Receptors were obtained from a man aged 60 to 75 with acute or convalescent COVID-19.

The V gene is TRBV7-9, the J gene TRBJ2-5; maybe TRBD2 (7 bases). The CDR3 consists of 14 residues. V lost 3 bases to trimming and J lost 6 bases, with 14 bases between them. Germline values: CDR1 SEHNR, CDR2 FQNEAQ (reference sequence). Here the CDR3 reads CASSLRGGAKTQYF. DNA of the CDR3: TGTGCCAGCAGCTTGAGGGGGGGTGCAAAGACCCAGTACTTC.

This chain connects TRBV6-5 to TRBJ2-7, with D maybe TRBD1 (6 bases). Trimming took off 2 bases at V and 3 bases at J, with 14 bases between the two ends. The CDR3 is 15 amino acids. The germline gives CDR1 MNHEY, CDR2 SVGAGI. The CDR3: CASSYEGSGHYEQYF. The CDR3 DNA sequence: TGTGCCAGCAGTTACGAGGGATCGGGACACTACGAGCAGTACTTC.

This rearrangement joins TRBV4-3 to TRBJ2-7; 8 bases line up with TRBD2. This CDR3 spans 14 amino acids. Germline CDR1 and CDR2: LGHNA and YSLEER. J gave up 6 bases and V 0 bases, and 4 bases lay outside the gene matches. This CDR3 is CASSQDTGRAEQYF. The CDR3 nucleotides are TGCGCCAGCAGCCAAGATACCGGGAGGGCCGAGCAGTACTTC.

This rearrangement joins TRBV19 to TRBJ2-1; the match to TRBD1 covers 8 bases. Germline values: CDR1 LNHDA, CDR2 SQIVND (reference sequence). With 3 bases clipped from V and 4 bases from J, the junction kept 8 bases outside the gene matches. The CDR3 runs 16 residues. CDR3 bases: TGTGCCAGTAGTATCGGATTGGACAGGGAGTACAATGAGCAGTTCTTC. Protein product: CASSIGLDREYNEQFF.

J is TRBJ2-7 and V is TRBV24-1, with TRBD1 matching 8 bases. V dropped 5 bases and J dropped 2; count of bases not matched to a gene: 10. CDR1 is KGHDR and CDR2 is SFDVKD in the germline V gene. This CDR3 is 16 amino acids long. The CDR3 loop is CATSARPGQAPYEQYF. Written as DNA, the CDR3 is TGTGCCACCAGTGCCAGACCGGGACAGGCTCCCTACGAGCAGTACTTC.

The count of this clone is one. The chain combines TRBV6-2 or TRBV6-3 with TRBJ1-1; D call uncertain. The CDR3 sequence is 16 residues long. Deletions cut 2 bases from V and 4 bases from J, with 17 bases between. The V gene's germline CDR1 is MNHEY and CDR2 SVGEGT. CDR3 amino acids: CASSYDSITRGTEAFF. CDR3 sequence (DNA): TGTGCCAGCAGTTACGACTCAATCACACGGGGCACTGAAGCTTTCTTT.

CDR3 loop: CASSLGGQGAASGYTF. As DNA, the CDR3 is TGTGCCAGCAGCTTAGGGGGACAGGGGGCGGCTTCTGGCTACACCTTC. The chain joins TRBV7-2 to TRBJ1-2; TRBD1 matches 12 bases. The length of the CDR3 is 16 residues. Germline values: CDR1 SGHTA, CDR2 FQGNSA. V lost 1 base and J lost 7; bases outside the gene matches: 7.

The chain has TRBV11-2 and TRBJ2-5; 7 nucleotides agree with TRBD2. J gave up 2 bases and V 0 bases, and 3 bases lay outside the gene matches. Germline V gene sequence: CDR1 SGHAT, CDR2 FQNNGV. CDR3 length equals 15 residues. The CDR3 nucleotides read TGTGCCAGCAGCTTAGAACCAGCGGGGCAAGAGACCCAGTACTTC. This gives the protein CASSLEPAGQETQYF.

This chain joins TRBV27 and TRBJ1-3; unclear D gene. The CDR3 is made up of 13 amino acids. The V gene's germline CDR1 is MNHEY and CDR2 SMNVEV (reference sequence). Trimming took 8 bases from V and 8 from J, leaving 16 bases between them. CDR3 in amino acids: CASGPNTGDTIYF. In DNA, the CDR3 is TGTGCCAGCGGACCCAACACCGGGGACACCATATATTTT.

The gene calls are TRBV19 and TRBJ2-2; the D gene is possibly TRBD2 (6 bases). V lost 8 bases to trimming and J lost 2 bases, with 12 bases between them. Germline V lookup: CDR1 LNHDA, CDR2 SQIVND (reference sequence). The CDR3 is made up of 14 amino acids. In DNA, the CDR3 is TGTGCCAGTCGACCGGGACTTAACACCGGGGAGCTGTTTTTT. Residues: CASRPGLNTGELFF.

The chain links TRBV5-4 to TRBJ1-1, with TRBD1 as a possible D gene (6 bases). The V gene's germline CDR1 is SGHNT and CDR2 YYREEE (reference sequence). Trimming removed 4 bases from V and 6 bases from J, with 16 bases in between. The CDR3 length is 14 residues. This CDR3 reads CASSPLAGAAEAFF. The CDR3 DNA follows: TGTGCCAGCAGCCCCCTTGCAGGGGCCGCTGAAGCTTTCTTT.

V is TRBV5-4 and J is TRBJ2-5; the match to TRBD1 covers 7 bases. The CDR3 has 16 residues. Per germline, CDR1 SGHNT and CDR2 YYREEE (reference sequence). J was trimmed by 5 bases and V by 4 bases; bases with no gene match: 14. For the CDR3, the DNA is TGTGCCAGCAGCCTACCGACAGGGCGGGTAGGTGAGACCCAGTACTTC. Translation gives CASSLPTGRVGETQYF.

The chain recombines TRBV9 with TRBJ2-2; D ambiguous. Trimming took off 0 bases at V and 0 bases at J, with 9 bases between the two ends. The CDR3 is made up of 16 amino acids. Germline lookup yields CDR1 SGDLS and CDR2 YYNGEE. Here the CDR3 reads CASSVASRTNTGELFF. In nucleotides, the CDR3 is TGTGCCAGCAGCGTAGCGTCCAGAACGAACACCGGGGAGCTGTTTTTT.

This chain links TRBV7-6 with TRBJ2-5, with D possibly matching TRBD2 (5 bases). This CDR3 has 15 amino acids. Germline V gene lookup returns CDR1 SGHVS and CDR2 FNYEAQ. The ends were cut back, 5 bases at V and 2 bases at J, with 15 bases in the middle. CDR3 protein: CASSPVSRDQETQYF. The DNA of the CDR3 is TGTGCCAGCAGCCCCGTCTCCCGGGATCAAGAGACCCAGTACTTC.

The J gene is TRBJ1-4, the V gene TRBV5-1, with D perhaps TRBD1 (5 bases). The V end was cut by 4 bases, the J end by 8 bases, with 24 bases between. The CDR3 contains 17 residues. Germline loops: CDR1 SGHRS, CDR2 YFSETQ. Here the CDR3 reads CASSPLGGSPSSEKLFF. CDR3 bases: TGCGCCAGCAGCCCCCTTGGGGGGTCCCCCTCCTCGGAAAAACTGTTTTTT.